This T cell receptor beta chain was sequenced during a study of post-analysis software for immune sequencing data. Findings and limits, study-wide: The five TRBV segments detected at higher frequency in patients than in controls included TRBV5-6, TRBV5-1 and TRBV20-1.

CDR3 size: 15 residues. Germline CDR1 reads MNHEY; CDR2 reads SVGAGI. Trimming cost V 3 bases and J 3 bases; bases outside gene matches: 5. Libraries were made from TCR beta cDNA, and they carried unique molecular identifiers. TCRdb re-called the PCR reads through MiXCR, storing one row per CDR3 protein. The sample contains 170,000 or so distinct CDR3 sequences, approximately 30% of which appear only once. In this sample, this clonotype turned up many times. The antigen remains undetermined. Input material: blood. The V call is TRBV6-5, the J call TRBJ2-7, with 10 bases identical to TRBD2. The TCR comes from a girl aged 10 to 17 with multiple sclerosis. The CDR3 nucleotides read TGTGCCAGCAGTTATACCGGACTAGCGGACTACGAGCAGTACTTC. Translating it yields CASSYTGLADYEQYF.